This TCR beta chain was profiled in a study of OX40 agonist ivuxolimab in advanced cancers. Study as a whole: Partial response was recorded in three patients: one hepatocellular carcinoma and two cutaneous melanoma cases.

The study sampled blood at baseline, cycle 4 day 1, and cycle 7 day 1. The CDR3 has 13 amino acids. Looked up from germline, CDR1 is SGHAT and CDR2 is FQNNGV. The ends were cut back, 5 bases at V and 0 bases at J, with 7 bases in the middle. As regards this clone: The antigen is undetermined.

Clones were sequenced by immunoSEQ multiplex PCR, and TCRdb holds only the in-frame ones, with some missing. The sample records about 61,000 clones, more than 65% being singletons. Study-level points and caveats: It was also the case that some nonresponders had low normalized T-cell clonal expansion.

The genes are TRBV11-2 and TRBJ1-1; D is undetermined. The sequencing used CD4+ or CD8+ T cells sorted from blood, collected in a trial of the OX40 agonist ivuxolimab. This clonotype was obtained from an adult with an advanced solid tumor such as melanoma, head and neck, liver or kidney cancer. The chain's CDR3 is CASSQTVNTEAFF. The CDR3 DNA reads as TGTGCCAGCAGCCAAACAGTGAACACTGAAGCTTTCTTT. The entire variable domain, with the rest obtained from reference TRBV11-2 and TRBJ1-1, is as follows: EAGVAQSPRYKIIEKRQSVAFWCNPISGHATLYWYQQILGQGPKLLIQFQNNGVVDDSQLPKDRFSAERLKGVDSTLKIQPAKLEDSAVYLCASSQTVNTEAFFGQGTRLTVV.